These 20 T cell receptor beta chains came from one sample sequenced in a study of control samples from healthy donors and cancer patients. The method was immunoSEQ multiplex PCR; TCRdb's version includes in-frame clones alone and lacks a portion of them. Among tens of thousands of clones listed, about 85% were seen once. Sequencing was performed on PBMCs. The receptors stem from a woman in her 40s with lung cancer.

The chain has TRBV11-3 and TRBJ1-2; D is uncertain. The germline gives CDR1 SGHNT, CDR2 YENEEA. The V end was cut by 5 bases, the J end by 7 bases, with 11 bases between. The CDR3 loop spans 12 amino acids. The CDR3 sequence: CASSVKGVGYTF. As DNA, the CDR3 is TGTGCCAGCAGCGTCAAGGGCGTTGGCTACACCTTC.

There are a few counts of this clone. The V gene is TRBV19, the J gene TRBJ1-5; D perhaps matches TRBD1 (5 bases). The germline V gene encodes CDR1 LNHDA and CDR2 SQIVND (reference sequence). The length of the CDR3 is 16 residues. The V end lost 5 bases, the J end lost 2 bases, and 16 bases lay between the germline ends. The CDR3 loop is CASSLRDLGGNQPQHF. For the CDR3, the DNA is TGTGCCAGTAGTCTCCGGGACCTCGGGGGCAATCAGCCCCAGCATTTT.

This chain connects TRBV5-4 to TRBJ1-2, with D hard to call. The V end lost 3 bases, the J end lost 2 bases, and 11 bases lay between the germline ends. Looked up from germline, CDR1 is SGHNT and CDR2 is YYREEE (reference sequence). The CDR3 is 14 residues long. The chain's CDR3 is CASSSRKGNYGYTF. The CDR3 DNA is TGTGCCAGCAGCTCTAGAAAAGGAAACTATGGCTACACCTTC.

CDR3 protein: CASSSSAGFGNTIYF. The CDR3 region has the DNA TGTGCCAGCAGCTCCTCGGCAGGGTTCGGAAACACCATATATTTT. V and J are TRBV7-9 and TRBJ1-3; a possible D gene is TRBD1 (5 bases). The CDR3 runs 15 residues. Per the germline V gene, CDR1 is SEHNR and CDR2 is FQNEAQ (reference sequence). V gave up 4 bases and J gave up 4 bases, with 14 bases separating them.

This clone was found once. J is TRBJ2-7 and V is TRBV7-8, with 7 bases identical to TRBD1. V gave up 5 bases and J gave up 5 bases; unmatched junction bases: 9. CDR3 length equals 14 residues. CDR1 and CDR2 from the germline V gene are SGHVS and FQNEAQ. The CDR3 loop reads CASSHRQGPNEQYF. The DNA of the CDR3 is TGTGCCAGCAGCCACCGACAGGGACCTAACGAGCAGTACTTC.

The gene calls are TRBV5-4 and TRBJ1-2, with 12 bases fitting TRBD1. CDR3 length equals 19 residues. Germline lookup yields CDR1 SGHNT and CDR2 YYREEE (reference sequence). J lost 1 base, V lost 0 bases, and 10 bases had no gene match. CDR3 in amino acids: CASSLGGTGTGGFNYGYTF. In nucleotides, the CDR3 is TGTGCCAGCAGCTTGGGAGGAACCGGGACAGGGGGCTTTAACTATGGCTACACCTTC.

The chain recombines TRBV7-9 with TRBJ1-6; no reliable D call. The CDR3 totals 14 residues. Germline loops: CDR1 SEHNR, CDR2 FQNEAQ (reference sequence). The V end lost 5 bases, the J end lost 8 bases, and 13 bases lay between the germline ends. Here the CDR3 reads CASSPRGDDSPLHF. CDR3 DNA sequence: TGTGCCAGCAGCCCCCGTGGGGATGATTCACCCCTCCACTTT.

This chain links TRBV3-1 (or the pseudogene TRBV3-2) with TRBJ2-1; a possible D gene is TRBD2 (6 bases). Germline CDR1 LGHDT, CDR2 YNNKEL (reference sequence). V shed 0 bases and J shed 4 bases, with 13 bases lying between them. The CDR3 sequence is 16 residues long. CDR3: CASSQDPASEYNEQFF. The CDR3 nucleotides are TGTGCCAGCAGCCAAGATCCTGCTAGCGAGTACAATGAGCAGTTCTTC.

This chain links TRBV5-1 with TRBJ2-1; TRBD1 matches 8 bases. The germline V gene encodes CDR1 SGHRS and CDR2 YFSETQ. This CDR3 is 15 amino acids long. The trim removed 0 bases at V and 4 bases at J, leaving 3 bases unmatched. The CDR3 DNA sequence: TGCGCCAGCAGCTTGGGACAGGGGCCATACAATGAGCAGTTCTTC. This gives the protein CASSLGQGPYNEQFF.

Only one count was recorded for this clone. In the same sample, other DNA sequences code for this CDR3. The chain couples TRBV5-1 to TRBJ2-1, with a possible D match to TRBD2 (7 bases). The CDR3 runs 16 residues. Germline V gene data show CDR1 as SGHRS and CDR2 as YFSETQ. V was clipped by 0 bases and J by 4 bases, with 14 bases between them. DNA of the CDR3: TGCGCCAGCAGCTTGGGTGGGGGAGGGGGGTACAATGAGCAGTTCTTC. Translating it yields CASSLGGGGGYNEQFF. Full variable domain (missing parts from reference TRBV5-1 and TRBJ2-1): KAGVTQTPRYLIKTRGQQVTLSCSPISGHRSVSWYQQTPGQGLQFLFEYFSETQRNKGNFPGRFSGRQFSNSRSEMNVSTLELGDSALYLCASSLGGGGGYNEQFFGPGTRLTVL.

J is TRBJ1-2 and V is TRBV9; perhaps TRBD1 as D (5 bases). Trimming took 3 bases from V and 1 from J, leaving 7 bases between them. The germline V gene encodes CDR1 SGDLS and CDR2 YYNGEE. CDR3 size: 13 residues. This CDR3 is CASSGRDNYGYTF. CDR3 nucleotide sequence: TGTGCCAGCAGCGGCAGGGATAACTATGGCTACACCTTC.

The CDR3 here is CASSLGPQGETQYF. For the CDR3, the DNA is TGTGCCAGCAGCTTAGGCCCCCAGGGAGAGACCCAGTACTTC. V is TRBV7-8 and J is TRBJ2-5; tentatively, D is TRBD1 (5 bases). This CDR3 has 14 residues. The V and J ends lost 1 base and 4 bases respectively, with 10 bases between them. CDR1 is SGHVS, CDR2 FQNEAQ, per germline.

The gene calls are TRBV7-9 and TRBJ2-7, with 7 bases matching TRBD1. The germline V gene encodes CDR1 SEHNR and CDR2 FQNEAQ (reference sequence). This CDR3 is 13 amino acids long. Trimming removed 6 bases from V and 2 bases from J; junction bases left unmatched: 4. In DNA form, the CDR3 reads TGTGCCAGCAGAGGGGGCAGCGCCTACGAGCAGTACTTC. As protein: CASRGGSAYEQYF.

The chain links TRBV27 to TRBJ2-3; D possibly matches TRBD1 or TRBD2 (5 bases each). The CDR3 loop spans 14 amino acids. Trimming shortened V by 1 base and J by 4 bases, and 9 bases separated the two germline ends. Germline V lookup: CDR1 MNHEY, CDR2 SMNVEV (reference sequence). The CDR3 DNA follows: TGTGCCAGCAGTTTATGGGGACGGCCAGATACGCAGTATTTT. Encoded protein: CASSLWGRPDTQYF.

The chain joins TRBV5-6 to TRBJ2-7, with a tentative D call TRBD1 (5 bases). CDR1 SGHDT and CDR2 YYEEEE come from the germline V gene. This CDR3 contains 14 residues. The V gene lost 2 bases and the J gene lost 0 bases, with 9 bases spanning the gap. CDR3 sequence (DNA): TGTGCCAGCAGCTTAGGGGTACTCTCCTACGAGCAGTACTTC. Its protein is CASSLGVLSYEQYF.

The V gene is TRBV7-9, the J gene TRBJ1-1; D perhaps matches TRBD1 (6 bases). This CDR3 region has 18 residues. Trimming pared 6 bases from V and 3 bases from J, leaving 26 bases between. Germline CDR1 is SEHNR and CDR2 is FQNEAQ (reference sequence). The CDR3 DNA reads as TGTGCCAGCAGGCGAGCTCACAGGGAAGGGGCGCGGTACACTGAAGCTTTCTTT. Translated: CASRRAHREGARYTEAFF.

The rearrangement links TRBV15 to TRBJ2-3, with a tentative D call TRBD1 (7 bases). In germline, CDR1 is LNHNV, CDR2 YYDKDF (reference sequence). V lost 2 bases and J lost 0, with 18 bases in between. This CDR3 spans 18 amino acids. The CDR3 here is CATSRQITTGTSTDTQYF. The CDR3 coding sequence is TGTGCCACCAGCAGACAGATTACGACAGGGACTAGCACAGATACGCAGTATTTT.

The J gene is TRBJ2-2, the V gene TRBV11-3; D remains ambiguous. CDR1 and CDR2 (germline): SGHNT, YENEEA. The CDR3 sequence is 13 residues long. Deletions cut 5 bases from V and 6 bases from J, with 10 bases between. CDR3 nucleotide sequence: TGTGCCAGCAGCCCTAGTGGGCCCGGGGAGCTGTTTTTT. Its protein product is CASSPSGPGELFF.

Remarks on this clone: Distinct nucleotide sequences in the sample also encode this CDR3. This chain uses TRBV10-3 with TRBJ1-4, with D perhaps matching TRBD1 (5 bases). Germline loops: CDR1 ENHRY, CDR2 SYGVKD. V lost 0 bases to trimming and J lost 2 bases, with 7 bases between them. This CDR3 spans 15 amino acids. DNA of the CDR3: TGTGCCATCAGTGAGTCGCGGGGCACTAATGAAAAACTGTTTTTT. It is translated as CAISESRGTNEKLFF.

The sample holds one count of this clone. This chain joins TRBV25-1 and TRBJ2-1; 7 bases are a match to TRBD2. J gave up 0 bases and V 8 bases, and 1 base lay outside the gene matches. This CDR3 comprises 13 residues. Germline V gene sequence: CDR1 MGHDK, CDR2 SYGVNS. The CDR3 nucleotides are TGTGCCAGCGGGAGGGACTCCTACAATGAGCAGTTCTTC. Protein: CASGRDSYNEQFF. Based on the CDR3 plus reference TRBV25-1 and TRBJ2-1, the full variable domain is EADIYQTPRYLVIGTGKKITLECSQTMGHDKMYWYQQDPGMELHLIHYSYGVNSTEKGDLSSESTVSRIRTEHFPLTLESARPSHTSQYLCASGRDSYNEQFFGPGTRLTVL.